What follows is one T cell receptor beta chain and its context. Its antigen remains undetermined. The sample holds no much larger clone one base away, and base qualities are not on file. This sample is drawn from a study of blood T cell repertoires in COVID-19 (dated by TCRdb to the early 2020s). Concerning the study at large: Samples covering the acute and convalescent phases of COVID-19 were provided by collaborators in the United States, Italy and Spain. Samples were obtained from the ongoing ImmuneRACE study (first 160 participants) and from over 1,000 subjects provided by 6 global collaborators. Where available, HLA class I and class II types were taken from metadata supplied by the sample provider and were not determined by assay-based typing. Nearly every sample came with metadata listing a de-identified subject ID, COVID-19 status, age in years and sex. The dataset comprised deeply sampled blood TCRbeta repertoires from subjects exposed to, actively infected with, or recovered from COVID-19. The prospective study material was composed of cDNA or gDNA derived from T cells, B-cell-depleted T cells, or PBMCs. The repertoires were released in a freely available public database meant as a resource for research on the immune response to SARS-CoV-2. General study outcomes and caveats: Clinical and demographic metadata were provided uncurated, with the amount varying by source and participant.

TCRbeta CDR3 regions were amplified from genomic DNA using the immunoSEQ Assay, a bias-controlled multiplex PCR. From the authors' description of their analysis: The number of nucleated cells in each sample was estimated by amplification of reference gene primers within the assay. To quantify the absolute abundance of each unique TCRbeta CDR3 rearrangement, sequence reads were collapsed and filtered. For each sample, productive Simpson clonality was calculated by taking the square root of Simpson's diversity index across productive rearrangements. Held by TCRdb, this immuneACCESS table contains in-frame sequences only and omits some clones. Under half of the omission traces to an unresolved V gene where checked; the cause of the rest is unknown. D and trimming were read from the DNA, whereas the V and J calls and clone size are those reported in that table. A total of 150,000 to 190,000 clones appear in this sample, approximately 82% of them only once. The ten largest make up approximately 10% of the sample.

Whole blood was collected in K2EDTA tubes by collaborating institutions according to the institutions' own protocols. For TCRbeta analysis, collaborators shipped samples in one of three forms: frozen whole blood, isolated PBMCs, or DNA extracted from either of those sample types. The receptor was isolated from a woman between 50 and 59 years old with acute or convalescent COVID-19. Sequenced input: peripheral blood.

Here the CDR3 is given as CASSAGLAGRTDTQYF. Read as DNA, the sequence is TGTGCCAGCAGCGCGGGACTAGCGGGTCGAACAGATACGCAGTATTTT. The rearranged segments are TRBV5-8 and TRBJ2-3; the junction holds 12 bases that match TRBD2. Taken from the germline V gene, the CDR1 and CDR2 loops are SGHTS and YDEGEE. Unmatched junction bases come to 6, with V trimmed by 4 bases and J by 3 bases. The CDR3 sequence holds 16 residues, the cysteine and phenylalanine included. The entry retains the CDR3 DNA only, 48 bases that are in frame from base 1.